This entry features one T cell receptor (beta chain) sequence. The data are from a study of T-cell memory formation after mild COVID-19. TCRdb redid the calling of the 5' RACE reads with MiXCR, one entry per CDR3 protein. The sample includes 360,000 or so distinct CDR3 sequences, 28% of them seen just once. The CDR3 has 15 amino acids. The V gene lost 6 bases and the J gene lost 0 bases, with 13 bases spanning the gap. Per the germline V gene, CDR1 is SGHAT and CDR2 is FQNNGV. The V gene is TRBV11-2, the J gene TRBJ2-3; TRBD1 or TRBD2 may be the D gene (6 bases each). This receptor was identified in an adult woman who had mild COVID-19 (a few samples of this study predate the infection). Cell type and time point are not known. Sequenced input: PBMCs or a T cell subset sorted from them (not recorded which). Written as DNA, the CDR3 is TGTGCCAGCAGAATAGGGGGGCCTAGCACAGATACGCAGTATTTT. It translates to CASRIGGPSTDTQYF.